The rows below give T cell receptor beta chains drawn from one sample of a study of blood T cell repertoires in COVID-19. The method was immunoSEQ multiplex PCR; TCRdb's version includes in-frame clones alone and lacks a portion of them. The table includes more than 300,000 clones, 90% to 95% detected once. What was sequenced was peripheral blood. Source of these receptors: a woman in her late teens or twenties who had recovered from COVID-19. CDR3s include the opening cysteine and the closing phenylalanine or tryptophan. Each record gives: J gene, D gene, V gene, CDR3 length, clone size, CDR3 protein, CDR3 DNA. D genes are given only for firm matches. Size is stated for part of the rows, as once, few or many counts, or as a class when the clone is expanded.

J: TRBJ2-1
D: .
V: TRBV4-3
length: 15
size: .
CDR3: CASSQDRGFYNEQFF
DNA: TGCGCCAGCAGCCAGGATCGGGGGTTCTACAATGAGCAGTTCTTC

J: TRBJ2-2
D: .
V: TRBV29-1
length: 14
size: .
CDR3: CSVRGDTNTGELFF
DNA: TGCAGCGTTCGAGGGGACACTAACACCGGGGAGCTGTTTTTT

J: TRBJ2-1
D: .
V: TRBV2
length: 15
size: .
CDR3: CASSEAPRGTSYQFF
DNA: TGTGCCAGCAGTGAAGCACCTCGCGGGACGAGCTACCAGTTCTTC

J: TRBJ2-1
D: .
V: TRBV5-4
length: 16
size: .
CDR3: CASSLEGGQTYNEQFF
DNA: TGTGCCAGCAGCTTGGAGGGGGGACAGACCTACAATGAGCAGTTCTTC

J: TRBJ2-1
D: TRBD2
V: TRBV15
length: 16
size: .
CDR3: CATSRDGGSIYNEQFF
DNA: TGTGCCACCAGCAGAGACGGCGGGAGTATTTACAATGAGCAGTTCTTC

J: TRBJ1-1
D: .
V: TRBV7-2
length: 14
size: .
CDR3: CASSRRRMEVGAFF
DNA: TGTGCCAGCAGCCGTAGGCGGATGGAGGTTGGAGCTTTCTTT

J: TRBJ2-3
D: TRBD2
V: TRBV27
length: 16
size: .
CDR3: CASSPILAGGTDTQYF
DNA: TGTGCCAGCAGTCCCATACTAGCGGGAGGCACAGATACGCAGTATTTT

J: TRBJ1-3
D: .
V: TRBV7-2
length: 16
size: .
CDR3: CASSLARGNPGNTIYF
DNA: TGTGCCAGCAGCTTAGCGAGGGGGAATCCTGGAAACACCATATATTTT

J: TRBJ1-2
D: TRBD1
V: TRBV2
length: 14
size: once
CDR3: CASSEDRGRYGYTF
DNA: TGTGCCAGCAGTGAAGATAGGGGGCGGTATGGCTACACCTTC

J: TRBJ1-1
D: .
V: TRBV4-3
length: 17
size: .
CDR3: CASSQDLALQTNTEAFF
DNA: TGCGCCAGCAGCCAAGATCTAGCCCTACAGACGAACACTGAAGCTTTCTTT

J: TRBJ1-2
D: .
V: TRBV7-2
length: 13
size: once
CDR3: CASSWRTNYGYTF
DNA: TGTGCCAGCTCTTGGCGGACTAACTATGGCTACACCTTC

J: TRBJ2-1
D: TRBD2
V: TRBV18
length: 15
size: .
CDR3: CASLLAGGPYNEQFF
DNA: TGTGCCAGTCTTCTAGCGGGAGGGCCCTACAATGAGCAGTTCTTC

J: TRBJ2-5
D: TRBD2
V: TRBV11-3
length: 17
size: .
CDR3: CASSFSGAGEYQETQYF
DNA: TGTGCCAGCAGCTTCTCCGGTGCGGGAGAGTACCAAGAGACCCAGTACTTC

J: TRBJ2-5
D: TRBD2
V: TRBV25-1
length: 16
size: .
CDR3: CASSELAGALQETQYF
DNA: TGTGCCAGCAGTGAACTAGCGGGTGCCCTCCAAGAGACCCAGTACTTC

J: TRBJ1-2
D: .
V: TRBV28
length: 13
size: .
CDR3: CASSFSASYGYTF
DNA: TGTGCCAGCAGTTTTAGCGCAAGCTATGGCTACACCTTC

J: TRBJ1-2
D: TRBD1
V: TRBV29-1
length: 14
size: .
CDR3: CSVEEGAYRTGYTF
DNA: TGCAGCGTTGAGGAGGGGGCGTACCGGACCGGCTACACCTTC

J: TRBJ2-2
D: .
V: TRBV6-6
length: 13
size: .
CDR3: CASSLRGAGELFF
DNA: TGTGCCAGCAGTCTTAGGGGCGCCGGGGAGCTGTTTTTT

J: TRBJ1-2
D: .
V: TRBV25-1
length: 16
size: .
CDR3: CASSEYMSRGPYGYTF
DNA: TGTGCCAGCAGTGAATATATGTCTCGGGGTCCCTATGGCTACACCTTC

J: TRBJ2-2
D: TRBD1
V: TRBV5-1
length: 17
size: .
CDR3: CASSLSPGTANTGELFF
DNA: TGCGCCAGCAGCTTGTCACCCGGGACAGCGAACACCGGGGAGCTGTTTTTT

J: TRBJ2-1
D: TRBD1
V: TRBV27
length: 15
size: .
CDR3: CASSSTGQGYNEQFF
DNA: TGTGCCAGCAGTTCGACGGGACAGGGATACAATGAGCAGTTCTTC

J: TRBJ2-1
D: TRBD1
V: TRBV5-1
length: 16
size: .
CDR3: CASSLTSTGTDNEQFF
DNA: TGCGCCAGCAGCTTAACTTCTACCGGGACAGACAATGAGCAGTTCTTC

J: TRBJ2-1
D: .
V: TRBV6-1
length: 14
size: few
CDR3: CASSEVGLADEQFF
DNA: TGTGCCAGCAGTGAAGTTGGGCTAGCCGATGAGCAGTTCTTC

J: TRBJ2-3
D: .
V: TRBV11-3
length: 16
size: .
CDR3: CASSLDKGGSTDTQYF
DNA: TGTGCCAGCAGCTTAGATAAGGGCGGGAGCACAGATACGCAGTATTTT

J: TRBJ2-2
D: .
V: TRBV5-1
length: 15
size: .
CDR3: CASREDGPNTGELFF
DNA: TGCGCCAGCAGGGAGGACGGCCCGAACACCGGGGAGCTGTTTTTT

J: TRBJ1-1
D: .
V: TRBV19
length: 16
size: .
CDR3: CASSISAGTGNTEAFF
DNA: TGTGCCAGTAGTATATCCGCCGGGACTGGGAACACTGAAGCTTTCTTT

J: TRBJ1-2
D: .
V: TRBV14
length: 13
size: .
CDR3: CASSLDSNYGYTF
DNA: TGTGCCAGCAGCCTGGACAGCAACTATGGCTACACCTTC

J: TRBJ1-1
D: .
V: TRBV3-1/TRBV3-2
length: 15
size: .
CDR3: CASSQAASGNTEAFF
DNA: TGTGCCAGCAGCCAAGCGGCATCGGGGAACACTGAAGCTTTCTTT

J: TRBJ2-3
D: TRBD2
V: TRBV5-4
length: 17
size: .
CDR3: CASSLVLLAGPSDTQYF
DNA: TGTGCCAGCAGCTTGGTATTACTAGCGGGGCCATCAGATACGCAGTATTTT

J: TRBJ2-3
D: TRBD2
V: TRBV11-3
length: 18
size: .
CDR3: CASSLDLLLAGLFDTQYF
DNA: TGTGCCAGCAGCTTAGATCTTCTCCTAGCGGGATTATTTGATACGCAGTATTTT

J: TRBJ1-2
D: TRBD1
V: TRBV27
length: 14
size: once
CDR3: CASSLLPGQGSSTF
DNA: TGTGCCAGCAGTTTACTTCCGGGACAGGGGTCTAGCACCTTC